Presented here are 9 T cell receptor beta chains from one specimen sequenced in a study of T-cell memory formation after mild COVID-19. TCRdb passed the 5' RACE reads through MiXCR, listing each CDR3 protein once. The table includes 80,000 to 90,000 distinct CDR3 sequences, approximately 25% detected once. What was sequenced was PBMCs or a T cell subset sorted from them (not recorded which). The receptor set was obtained from a man between 18 and 35 years old who had mild COVID-19 (a few samples of this study predate the infection). Cell type and time point are not known.

The J gene is TRBJ2-2, the V gene TRBV10-3, with a tentative D call TRBD1 (5 bases). This CDR3 has 14 residues. Trimming shortened V by 8 bases and J by 1 base, and 11 bases separated the two germline ends. CDR1 is ENHRY and CDR2 is SYGVKD in the germline V gene. CDR3 protein: CAIGEQGNTGELFF. CDR3 sequence (DNA): TGTGCCATCGGCGAGCAGGGGAACACCGGGGAGCTGTTTTTT.

This rearrangement joins TRBV12-3 or TRBV12-4 to TRBJ1-4, with D possibly matching TRBD1 (5 bases). This CDR3 has 13 residues. Trimming removed 6 bases at V and 8 bases at J, with 13 bases between. The CDR3 spells CASSSTEEEKLFF. The CDR3 bases are TGTGCCAGCAGCTCGACAGAGGAGGAAAAACTGTTTTTT.

This clonotype was observed a handful of times. The V call is TRBV7-9, the J call TRBJ2-3, with a possible D match to TRBD2 (5 bases). V was clipped by 6 bases and J by 4 bases, with 11 bases between them. CDR1 is SEHNR and CDR2 is FQNEAQ in the germline V gene (reference sequence). The CDR3 consists of 13 residues. Written as DNA, the CDR3 is TGTGCCAGCAGTAGTACTAGTCCAGATACGCAGTATTTT. The encoded protein is CASSSTSPDTQYF.

V gene TRBV29-1 combines with J gene TRBJ2-7; 12 bases are a match to TRBD2. The CDR3 covers 15 residues. CDR1 is SQVTM and CDR2 is ANQGSEA in the germline V gene. The ends lost 2 bases at V and 4 bases at J; junction bases unmatched: 6. CDR3 sequence: CSVELASGGVYEQYV. The CDR3 nucleotides read TGCAGCGTTGAATTGGCTAGCGGGGGGGTATACGAGCAGTACGTC.

This clonotype occurred many times. The V and J genes are TRBV3-1 and TRBJ2-5; D may match TRBD1 or TRBD2 (5 bases each). V lost 4 bases to trimming and J lost 2 bases, with 14 bases between them. This CDR3 has 15 amino acids. Germline assignment: CDR1 LGHDT and CDR2 YNNKEL (reference sequence). As DNA, the CDR3 is TGTGCCAGCAGCCGAGGGGCCCTTAAACAAGAGACCCAGTACTTC. This sequence encodes CASSRGALKQETQYF.

This clonotype was counted between two and nine times. The V and J genes are TRBV7-9 and TRBJ2-5, with D possibly being TRBD1 (6 bases). Deletions cut 0 bases from V and 1 base from J, with 9 bases between. There are 15 residues in the CDR3. The germline V gene has CDR1 SEHNR and CDR2 FQNEAQ (reference sequence). CDR3: CASSLARGPQETQYF. Written as DNA, the CDR3 is TGTGCCAGCAGCTTAGCCAGGGGCCCCCAAGAGACCCAGTACTTC.

The V gene is TRBV6-5, the J gene TRBJ2-3; D is perhaps TRBD1 (6 bases). CDR3 length equals 15 residues. The germline gives CDR1 MNHEY, CDR2 SVGAGI. Trimming pared 6 bases from V and 4 bases from J, leaving 17 bases between. As DNA, the CDR3 is TGTGCCAGCAGGCCTCGTACAGGGATCGCAGATACGCAGTATTTT. Protein: CASRPRTGIADTQYF.

The V gene is TRBV7-9, the J gene TRBJ1-1; D is perhaps TRBD1 (6 bases). The length of the CDR3 is 14 residues. Germline CDR1 reads SEHNR; CDR2 reads FQNEAQ (reference sequence). V dropped 5 bases and J dropped 7 bases, with 17 bases sitting between them. CDR3 sequence (DNA): TGTGCCAGCAGCCGAACACAGGGTACCGGTGAAGCTTTCTTT. It specifies CASSRTQGTGEAFF.

This clonotype was seen a handful of times. The CDR3 bases are TGCGCCAGCAGCTCGACGGACAGGGTTTTTTCCTACGAGCAGTACTTC. It encodes CASSSTDRVFSYEQYF. The genes are TRBV5-1 and TRBJ2-7, with 8 bases that match TRBD1. The CDR3 contains 16 residues. Trimming removed 3 bases from V and 1 base from J; junction bases left unmatched: 9. Germline CDR1 reads SGHRS; CDR2 reads YFSETQ. Full variable domain (missing parts from reference TRBV5-1 and TRBJ2-7): KAGVTQTPRYLIKTRGQQVTLSCSPISGHRSVSWYQQTPGQGLQFLFEYFSETQRNKGNFPGRFSGRQFSNSRSEMNVSTLELGDSALYLCASSSTDRVFSYEQYFGPGTRLTVT.